The TCR beta chain under discussion was sequenced for a study of T cell repertoires in cytomegalovirus infection. Overall study context: Through public TCR beta signatures, both CMV infection and matching HLA type were indicated.

This clonotype has ten or more counts. The CDR3 sequence is 17 residues long. The germline CDR1 and CDR2 sequences are SGHVS and FQNEAQ. J was trimmed by 0 bases and V by 4 bases; bases with no gene match: 8. TCRdb called the reads again in MiXCR, with one record for every CDR3 protein. The data show hundreds of thousands of distinct CDR3 sequences, with roughly 17% seen just once and about 12% held by the top ten. The sequenced sample was PBMCs. This clonotype was sampled from a human donor in good health (CMV status not recorded). Some clones in this sample may be carry-over from other donors' samples. The rearrangement links TRBV7-8 to TRBJ2-1; TRBD2 matches at 8 bases. The CDR3 DNA is TGTGCCAGCAGCTCCCGTAAGCGGGGGAGCTCCTACAATGAGCAGTTCTTC. Encoded protein: CASSSRKRGSSYNEQFF.